This entry lists 21 T cell receptor beta chains sequenced from one sample in a study of T cell changes during pregnancy in multiple sclerosis. The protocol was immunoSEQ multiplex PCR, while the TCRdb copy is restricted to in-frame clones and leaves out a portion. The data hold almost 50,000 clones, with roughly 93% observed a single time. Source: CD4+ T cells from peripheral blood mononuclear cells, taken in the second trimester of pregnancy. These receptors originate from a female donor in good health, enrolled as a control in a pregnancy study.

A few counts support this clone. This chain connects TRBV5-8 to TRBJ2-2; D gene uncertain. The CDR3 totals 14 residues. CDR1 and CDR2 (germline): SGHTS, YDEGEE. Trimming removed 4 bases from V and 2 bases from J, with 9 bases in between. The CDR3 loop is CASSIETNTGELFF. The CDR3 coding sequence is TGTGCCAGCAGCATTGAGACAAACACCGGGGAGCTGTTTTTT. The variable domain in full, with the rest retrieved from reference TRBV5-8 and TRBJ2-2, is EAGVTQSPTHLIKTRGQQATLRCSPISGHTSVYWYQQALGLGLQFLLWYDEGEERNRGNFPPRFSGRQFPNYSSELNVNALELEDSALYLCASSIETNTGELFFGEGSRLTVL.

The chain recombines TRBV7-3 with TRBJ2-2; TRBD1 is a possible D gene (6 bases). Germline lookup yields CDR1 SGHTA and CDR2 FQGTGA. The CDR3 totals 18 residues. Trimming shortened V by 5 bases and J by 3 bases, and 22 bases separated the two germline ends. For the CDR3, the DNA is TGTGCCAGCAGCCCCCCCGGGACAAGGCCGGGTTACACCGGGGAGCTGTTTTTT. Protein sequence: CASSPPGTRPGYTGELFF. The full variable domain, with the rest looked up from reference TRBV7-3 and TRBJ2-2, is GAGVSQTPSNKVTEKGKYVELRCDPISGHTALYWYRQSLGQGPEFLIYFQGTGAADDSGLPNDRFFAVRPEGSVSTLKIQRTERGDSAVYLCASSPPGTRPGYTGELFFGEGSRLTVL.

The rearrangement uses TRBV15 and TRBJ2-3; 12 positions match TRBD1. The CDR3 is 16 residues long. Germline trimming cut 1 base from V and 4 bases from J; bases unmatched to any gene: 3. Germline CDR1 and CDR2: LNHNV and YYDKDF (reference sequence). The CDR3 nucleotides are TGTGCCACCAGCAGAGGGGGACAGGGGGCGGCAGATACGCAGTATTTT. This gives the protein CATSRGGQGAADTQYF.

The chain is built from TRBV11-3 and TRBJ2-7; possible D gene TRBD1, 7 bases. Germline loops: CDR1 SGHNT, CDR2 YENEEA. Trimming left V 2 bases short and J 3 bases short, with 11 bases between. The CDR3 runs 14 residues. DNA for the CDR3: TGTGCCAGCAGCTTACCAGGGGGACTCTACGAGCAGTACTTC. It yields the protein CASSLPGGLYEQYF.

The rearrangement uses TRBV19 and TRBJ1-3; unclear D gene. This CDR3 is built from 17 residues. The germline CDR1 and CDR2 sequences are LNHDA and SQIVND (reference sequence). V lost 5 bases, J lost 0 bases, and 17 bases lay in between. The CDR3 reads CASSPRAPLPSGNTIYF. CDR3 coding DNA: TGTGCCAGTAGTCCGCGGGCCCCCCTGCCCTCTGGAAACACCATATATTTT.

J is TRBJ2-5 and V is TRBV30; TRBD2 agrees at 7 bases. V dropped 2 bases and J dropped 8; count of bases not matched to a gene: 11. CDR1 and CDR2 from the germline V gene are GTSNPN and SVGIG (reference sequence). This CDR3 spans 14 amino acids. This chain's CDR3 is CAWSPPGLLLTQYF. CDR3 DNA: TGTGCCTGGAGTCCCCCGGGACTACTACTAACCCAGTACTTC.

This rearrangement joins TRBV9 to TRBJ2-3, with D possibly being TRBD2 (7 bases). Trimming removed 3 bases from V and 6 bases from J, with 23 bases in between. Germline CDR1 and CDR2: SGDLS and YYNGEE. The length of the CDR3 is 17 residues. The CDR3 nucleotides read TGTGCCAGCAGCGCTCCCCCGGGGGGCGCCACCTTCGATACGCAGTATTTT. The encoded protein is CASSAPPGGATFDTQYF.

The rearrangement uses TRBV9 and TRBJ2-3; tentatively, D is TRBD2 (7 bases). This CDR3 is 16 amino acids long. From germline, CDR1 is SGDLS and CDR2 YYNGEE. V was pared by 4 bases and J by 2 bases, with 17 bases between. The CDR3 is CASSTRGGGPTDTQYF. The CDR3 nucleotides read TGTGCCAGCAGCACTCGAGGGGGGGGGCCCACAGATACGCAGTATTTT.

The rearrangement joins TRBV29-1 to TRBJ1-4; 7 nucleotides line up with TRBD1. In germline, CDR1 is SQVTM, CDR2 ANQGSEA. After removal of 8 bases from V and 8 bases from J, the junction contained 14 bases not matched to a gene. The CDR3 is made up of 14 amino acids. The CDR3 loop is CSISARDREEKLFF. DNA of the CDR3: TGCAGCATCTCAGCCCGAGACAGGGAGGAAAAACTGTTTTTT. Based on the CDR3 plus reference TRBV29-1 and TRBJ1-4, the full variable domain is SAVISQKPSRDICQRGTSLTIQCQVDSQVTMMFWYRQQPGQSLTLIATANQGSEATYESGFVIDKFPISRPNLTFSTLTVSNMSPEDSSIYLCSISARDREEKLFFGSGTQLSVL.

The chain has TRBV4-1 and TRBJ2-3; the match to TRBD1 covers 7 bases. Germline V lookup: CDR1 MGHRA, CDR2 YSYEKL. The CDR3 covers 14 residues. The V and J ends lost 4 bases and 7 bases, in that order; junction bases with no gene match: 8. DNA for the CDR3: TGCGCCAGCAGCCTACCCGGGACAGCAAATACGCAGTATTTT. Protein product: CASSLPGTANTQYF.

The chain is built from TRBV9 and TRBJ2-2, with D perhaps TRBD1 (6 bases). The CDR3 totals 14 residues. Germline CDR1 is SGDLS and CDR2 is YYNGEE. The V end lost 4 bases, the J end lost 4 bases, and 11 bases lay between the germline ends. Written as DNA, the CDR3 is TGTGCCAGCAGCCCAGACAGGCTCACCGGGGAGCTGTTTTTT. It yields the protein CASSPDRLTGELFF.

V usage is TRBV7-9 and J usage is TRBJ1-1; the match to TRBD1 covers 7 bases. The CDR3 is made up of 16 amino acids. Germline values: CDR1 SEHNR, CDR2 FQNEAQ (reference sequence). V shed 0 bases, J shed 1 base, and the junction held 5 bases outside the gene matches. CDR3 DNA: TGTGCCAGCAGCTTAGCCTCGACAGGGCCGAACACTGAAGCTTTCTTT. Protein: CASSLASTGPNTEAFF.

This clone has only a few counts. This chain connects TRBV11-2 to TRBJ1-2; D remains unclear. The V end lost 6 bases, the J end lost 1 base, and 15 bases lay between the germline ends. Germline V gene lookup returns CDR1 SGHAT and CDR2 FQNNGV. The length of the CDR3 is 15 residues. CDR3 protein: CASRSLRYFNYGYTF. The CDR3 nucleotides read TGTGCCAGCAGATCCCTCAGATATTTTAACTATGGCTACACCTTC. The complete variable domain, with remaining parts taken from reference TRBV11-2 and TRBJ1-2, reads EAGVAQSPRYKIIEKRQSVAFWCNPISGHATLYWYQQILGQGPKLLIQFQNNGVVDDSQLPKDRFSAERLKGVDSTLKIQPAKLEDSAVYLCASRSLRYFNYGYTFGSGTRLTVV.

This clone is medium-sized within its sample. The chain has TRBV5-1 and TRBJ2-2, with D maybe TRBD2 (6 bases). The CDR3 has 14 residues. Germline loops: CDR1 SGHRS, CDR2 YFSETQ. Trimming left V 0 bases short and J 6 bases short, with 9 bases between. The CDR3 spells CASSLERVSGELFF. DNA for the CDR3: TGCGCCAGCAGCTTGGAGCGGGTATCCGGGGAGCTGTTTTTT.

The gene calls are TRBV15 and TRBJ2-1, with 11 nucleotides matching TRBD2. The germline CDR1 and CDR2 sequences are LNHNV and YYDKDF (reference sequence). V gave up 4 bases and J gave up 4 bases; unmatched junction bases: 3. This CDR3 is 15 amino acids long. The CDR3 nucleotides read TGTGCCACCAGCATGGCTAGCGGGGGGTACAATGAGCAGTTCTTC. As protein: CATSMASGGYNEQFF.

The gene calls are TRBV6-6 and TRBJ1-1, with a weak D call TRBD1 (5 bases). The CDR3 runs to 15 residues. Germline values: CDR1 MNHNY, CDR2 SVGAGI (reference sequence). V lost 0 bases, J lost 5 bases, and 13 bases lay in between. In DNA, the CDR3 is TGTGCCAGCAGTTACTCCGGGGGGTTTTCGACTGAAGCTTTCTTT. It yields the protein CASSYSGGFSTEAFF.

The chain joins TRBV6-1 to TRBJ2-5; D call uncertain. Trimming stripped 6 bases from V and 1 base from J, with 12 bases between. The CDR3 has 14 residues. Germline V CDR1 and CDR2: MNHNS, SASEGT. CDR3 bases: TGTGCCAGCAGGAGCCGCGGCAGCCAAGAGACCCAGTACTTC. Its protein is CASRSRGSQETQYF.

The chain is built from TRBV7-2 and TRBJ2-3; perhaps TRBD2 as D (6 bases). Per the germline V gene, CDR1 is SGHTA and CDR2 is FQGNSA. The CDR3 has 15 residues. Trimming removed 8 bases at V and 7 bases at J, with 22 bases between. This CDR3 is CASGPFGGPANTQYF. In DNA form, the CDR3 reads TGTGCCAGCGGTCCGTTCGGGGGACCAGCGAATACGCAGTATTTT.

The CDR3 coding sequence is TGTGCCAGCAGCTTTCCCCCAACTAGCGGGGCATCCTACGAGCAGTACTTC. Translated: CASSFPPTSGASYEQYF. This chain connects TRBV7-2 to TRBJ2-7, with 10 positions matching TRBD2. The CDR3 is 17 residues long. CDR1 is SGHTA, CDR2 FQGNSA, per germline. The V and J ends lost 3 bases and 1 base, in that order; junction bases with no gene match: 9.

The chain employs TRBV9 and TRBJ2-1, with D uncertain. The V gene's germline CDR1 is SGDLS and CDR2 YYNGEE. The V end was cut by 0 bases, the J end by 2 bases, with 9 bases between. The CDR3 covers 15 residues. CDR3 nucleotide sequence: TGTGCCAGCAGCGTAGGTAATAGTCCCTACAATGAGCAGTTCTTC. This encodes CASSVGNSPYNEQFF. Full variable domain (outside the CDR3, taken from reference TRBV9 and TRBJ2-1): DSGVTQTPKHLITATGQRVTLRCSPRSGDLSVYWYQQSLDQGLQFLIQYYNGEERAKGNILERFSAQQFPDLHSELNLSSLELGDSALYFCASSVGNSPYNEQFFGPGTRLTVL.

This clone was seen just once. The chain uses TRBV19 and TRBJ2-4; 7 bases align to TRBD1. This CDR3 spans 15 amino acids. V dropped 4 bases and J dropped 3; count of bases not matched to a gene: 6. The germline CDR1 and CDR2 sequences are LNHDA and SQIVND (reference sequence). CDR3 nucleotides: TGTGCCAGTAGTACAGGGGGAGTGGGCAAAAACATTCAGTACTTC. Protein sequence: CASSTGGVGKNIQYF.